The rows below give T cell receptor beta chains drawn from one sample of a study of T cell responses to AZD1222 COVID-19 vaccine. Profiling relied on immunoSEQ multiplex PCR, and the TCRdb table lists in-frame clones only, not all of them. The sample includes about 150,000 clones, about 87% of them seen just once. The sample in question was peripheral blood, obtained on day 0 of AZD1222 vaccination. Receptors originate from an adult in good health. Both conserved end residues are part of each CDR3. A D gene is named only where the DNA matches it firmly. Clone size is shown for a subset of rows, as once, few, many or a class of expanded clone.

d_gene: -
v_gene: TRBV5-1
j_gene: TRBJ2-7
abundance: few
CDR3nt: TGCGCCAGCAGCCGGACAGTTAGCTCCTACGAGCAGTACTTC
CDR3aa: CASSRTVSSYEQYF

d_gene: TRBD1
v_gene: TRBV5-1
j_gene: TRBJ1-2
abundance: -
CDR3nt: TGCGCCAGCAGCTCAGGACAGGGCCCCTATGGCTACACCTTC
CDR3aa: CASSSGQGPYGYTF

d_gene: -
v_gene: TRBV7-8
j_gene: TRBJ1-1
abundance: -
CDR3nt: TGTGCCAGCAGCTTTGGCCTGAGGACTGACACTGAAGCTTTCTTT
CDR3aa: CASSFGLRTDTEAFF

d_gene: TRBD1
v_gene: TRBV5-3
j_gene: TRBJ1-6
abundance: -
CDR3nt: TGTGCCAGAAGCCGGACAGGGAACAGCTCGGCCCTCCACTTT
CDR3aa: CARSRTGNSSALHF

d_gene: -
v_gene: TRBV6-1
j_gene: TRBJ1-2
abundance: -
CDR3nt: TGTGCCAGCAGTGAAGCGGGCAGCCCACGATCTTATGGCTACACCTTC
CDR3aa: CASSEAGSPRSYGYTF

d_gene: -
v_gene: TRBV18
j_gene: TRBJ1-4
abundance: -
CDR3nt: TGTGCCAGCTCACCACTCCCTGCAACTAATGAAAAACTGTTTTTT
CDR3aa: CASSPLPATNEKLFF

d_gene: -
v_gene: TRBV7-9
j_gene: TRBJ1-1
abundance: -
CDR3nt: TGTGCCAGCAGCGCAGATAGCGGGGGCTGGACTGAAGCTTTCTTT
CDR3aa: CASSADSGGWTEAFF

d_gene: -
v_gene: TRBV5-6
j_gene: TRBJ1-1
abundance: -
CDR3nt: TGTGCCAGCAGCTTCCAGGCGATTCACACTGAAGCTTTCTTT
CDR3aa: CASSFQAIHTEAFF

d_gene: TRBD1
v_gene: TRBV27
j_gene: TRBJ1-5
abundance: -
CDR3nt: TGTGCCAGCAGTTTATCTAGGACAGGGGGCAATCAGCCCCAGCATTTT
CDR3aa: CASSLSRTGGNQPQHF

d_gene: -
v_gene: TRBV24-1
j_gene: TRBJ2-7
abundance: -
CDR3nt: TGTGCCACCAGCGTCCATTACGAGCAGTACTTC
CDR3aa: CATSVHYEQYF

d_gene: TRBD2
v_gene: TRBV7-2
j_gene: TRBJ2-1
abundance: -
CDR3nt: TGTGCCAGCAGCTTTAAGCGGGGGGTATACAATGAGCAGTTCTTC
CDR3aa: CASSFKRGVYNEQFF

d_gene: -
v_gene: TRBV2
j_gene: TRBJ1-2
abundance: -
CDR3nt: TGTGCCAGCAGTTATTTCCGGGACGGCCGCTTC
CDR3aa: CASSYFRDGRF

d_gene: -
v_gene: TRBV7-2
j_gene: TRBJ2-7
abundance: -
CDR3nt: TGTGCCAGCAGCTTCAGCTTTAGGCGCGAGCAGTACTTC
CDR3aa: CASSFSFRREQYF

d_gene: -
v_gene: TRBV5-1
j_gene: TRBJ2-2
abundance: -
CDR3nt: TGCGCCAGCAACCAAGGTAACACCGGGGAGCTGTTTTTT
CDR3aa: CASNQGNTGELFF

d_gene: -
v_gene: TRBV20-1
j_gene: TRBJ1-1
abundance: -
CDR3nt: TGCAGTGCCAAGAACACTGAAGCTTTCTTT
CDR3aa: CSAKNTEAFF

d_gene: -
v_gene: TRBV9
j_gene: TRBJ2-7
abundance: -
CDR3nt: TGTGCCAGCAGCGCCCCTGACAATAGGGAGCAGTACTTC
CDR3aa: CASSAPDNREQYF

d_gene: -
v_gene: TRBV2
j_gene: TRBJ2-7
abundance: -
CDR3nt: TGTGCCAGCAGTGAAGGGGGGGCCTACGAGCAGTACTTC
CDR3aa: CASSEGGAYEQYF

d_gene: -
v_gene: TRBV28
j_gene: TRBJ2-1
abundance: -
CDR3nt: TGTGCCAGCTCTCGACAGGGAGGGAGAGAGCAGTTCTTC
CDR3aa: CASSRQGGREQFF

d_gene: TRBD2
v_gene: TRBV5-1
j_gene: TRBJ2-4
abundance: -
CDR3nt: TGCGCCAGCAGCTCCGGAGGGACTAGCGGAAACATTCAGTACTTC
CDR3aa: CASSSGGTSGNIQYF

d_gene: TRBD1
v_gene: TRBV7-9
j_gene: TRBJ2-3
abundance: -
CDR3nt: TGTGCCAGCAGCCTTAGACAGGGCCCCACAGATACGCAGTATTTT
CDR3aa: CASSLRQGPTDTQYF

d_gene: -
v_gene: TRBV21-1
j_gene: TRBJ2-2
abundance: -
CDR3nt: TGTGCCAGCAGCAGAAGTCCACCAAGGACAGGGGTCACCGGGGAGCTGTTTTTT
CDR3aa: CASSRSPPRTGVTGELFF

d_gene: -
v_gene: TRBV7-3
j_gene: TRBJ2-6
abundance: -
CDR3nt: TGTGCCAGCAGCCCAGGGGCAGCTGGGGCCAACGTCCTGACTTTC
CDR3aa: CASSPGAAGANVLTF

d_gene: -
v_gene: TRBV7-9
j_gene: TRBJ2-5
abundance: -
CDR3nt: TGTGCCAGCAGCTTTAGCACAGCCCACCGGGAGACCCAGTACTTC
CDR3aa: CASSFSTAHRETQYF

d_gene: -
v_gene: TRBV7-2
j_gene: TRBJ2-7
abundance: -
CDR3nt: TGTGCCAGCAGCCCCAGGGGGGACGGCGTCTACGAGCAGTACTTC
CDR3aa: CASSPRGDGVYEQYF

d_gene: -
v_gene: TRBV5-1
j_gene: TRBJ1-5
abundance: -
CDR3nt: TGCGCCAGCAGCTTGGGTGACAACAATCAGCCCCAGCATTTT
CDR3aa: CASSLGDNNQPQHF

d_gene: TRBD1
v_gene: TRBV7-9
j_gene: TRBJ2-7
abundance: -
CDR3nt: TGTGCCAGCAGCCAGACAGGGAGCGAGCAGTACTTC
CDR3aa: CASSQTGSEQYF

d_gene: TRBD1
v_gene: TRBV2
j_gene: TRBJ1-4
abundance: -
CDR3nt: TGTGCCAGCAGTGAGCGACAGGGAATTTCGGGGGGAAAACTGTTTTTT
CDR3aa: CASSERQGISGGKLFF

d_gene: -
v_gene: TRBV21-1
j_gene: TRBJ2-1
abundance: -
CDR3nt: TGTGCCAGCAGAACCCCGGAGAGGAGTTCCTACAATGAGCAGTTCTTC
CDR3aa: CASRTPERSSYNEQFF

d_gene: -
v_gene: TRBV10-3
j_gene: TRBJ2-5
abundance: -
CDR3nt: TGTGCCATCAGTGAGTTGCTAGCCCAAGAGACCCAGTACTTC
CDR3aa: CAISELLAQETQYF